Sequencing of this T cell receptor beta chain was carried out in a study of T cell changes during pregnancy in multiple sclerosis (dated by TCRdb to the late 2010s). For context, the study as a whole: The study examined how the T cell repertoire changed over the course of pregnancy in women with multiple sclerosis.

The receptor library was made with the immunoSEQ multiplex PCR assay. TCRdb provides this immuneACCESS table in a form limited to in-frame rearrangements. Some clones are lacking; in checked studies, under half of them reflect an unresolved V gene, and why the rest are absent is not known. This sample holds about 67,000 clones; 92% were observed only once. About 2.9% of the sample is taken by the ten largest. A note on this clone: Its binding antigen is unknown. Per-nucleotide qualities are absent, and no much larger clonotype sits a single base away.

The germline V gene supplies CDR1 MDHEN and CDR2 SYDVKM. From the cysteine up to the phenylalanine, the CDR3 has a length of 12 residues. The entry retains the CDR3 DNA only, 36 bases that are in frame from base 1. V is trimmed back by 6 bases and J by 7 bases, and the junction contains 5 bases that no gene match accounts for. This receptor was taken from a female donor in good health, enrolled as a control in a pregnancy study. The rearrangement combines TRBV28 with TRBJ2-5, with TRBD2 identical over 7 junction bases. Sequenced material: peripheral blood, taken in the second trimester of pregnancy. CDR3 sequence: CASSLAVGTQYF. The DNA reads TGTGCCAGCAGCCTAGCGGTCGGGACCCAGTACTTC.